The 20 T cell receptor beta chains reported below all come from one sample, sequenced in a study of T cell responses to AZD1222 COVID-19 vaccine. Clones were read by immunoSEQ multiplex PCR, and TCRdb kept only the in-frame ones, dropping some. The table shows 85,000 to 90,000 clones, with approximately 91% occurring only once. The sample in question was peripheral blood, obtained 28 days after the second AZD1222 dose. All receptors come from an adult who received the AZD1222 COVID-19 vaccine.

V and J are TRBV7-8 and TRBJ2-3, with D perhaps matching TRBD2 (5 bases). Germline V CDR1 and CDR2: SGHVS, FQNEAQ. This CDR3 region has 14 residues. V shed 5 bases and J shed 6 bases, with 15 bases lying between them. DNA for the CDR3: TGTGCCAGCAGCCAAGGCGGGTATGGGGATACGCAGTATTTT. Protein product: CASSQGGYGDTQYF.

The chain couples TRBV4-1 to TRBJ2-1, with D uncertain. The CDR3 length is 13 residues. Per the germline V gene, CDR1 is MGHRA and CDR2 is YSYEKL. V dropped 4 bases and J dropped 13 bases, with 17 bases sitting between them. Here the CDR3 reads CASSPSSNPTQFF. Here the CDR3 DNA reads TGCGCCAGCAGCCCCTCGTCAAATCCAACCCAGTTCTTC.

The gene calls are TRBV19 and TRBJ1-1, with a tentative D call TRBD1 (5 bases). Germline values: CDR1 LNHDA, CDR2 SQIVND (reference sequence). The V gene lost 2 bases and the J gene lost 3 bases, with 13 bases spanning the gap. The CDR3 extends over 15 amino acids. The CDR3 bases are TGTGCCAGTAGTATACTCGGGACCGCCGACACTGAAGCTTTCTTT. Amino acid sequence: CASSILGTADTEAFF.

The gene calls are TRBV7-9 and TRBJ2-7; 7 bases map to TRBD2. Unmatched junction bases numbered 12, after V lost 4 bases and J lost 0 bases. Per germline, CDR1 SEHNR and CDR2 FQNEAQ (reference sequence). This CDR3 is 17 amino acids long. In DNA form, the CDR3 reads TGTGCCAGCAGCTCCCAGGGAGGGCGGGGAAGCTCCTACGAGCAGTACTTC. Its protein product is CASSSQGGRGSSYEQYF.

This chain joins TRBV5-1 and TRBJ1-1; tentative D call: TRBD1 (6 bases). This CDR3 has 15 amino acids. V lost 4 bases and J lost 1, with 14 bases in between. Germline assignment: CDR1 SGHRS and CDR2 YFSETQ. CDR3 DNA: TGCGCCAGCAGCAAGGGGGGTGGCCGGAACACTGAAGCTTTCTTT. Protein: CASSKGGGRNTEAFF.

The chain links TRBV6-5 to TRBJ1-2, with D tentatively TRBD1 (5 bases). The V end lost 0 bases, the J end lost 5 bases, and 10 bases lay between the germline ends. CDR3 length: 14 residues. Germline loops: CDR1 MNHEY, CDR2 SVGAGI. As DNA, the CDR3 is TGTGCCAGCAGTTACTCGACAGCATCTTATGGCTACACCTTC. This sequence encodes CASSYSTASYGYTF.

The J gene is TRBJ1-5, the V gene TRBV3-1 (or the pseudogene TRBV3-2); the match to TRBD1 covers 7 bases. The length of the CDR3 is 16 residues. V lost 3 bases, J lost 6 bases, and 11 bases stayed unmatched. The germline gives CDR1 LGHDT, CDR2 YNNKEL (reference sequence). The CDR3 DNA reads TGTGCCAGCAGCCAGGGGGGACAGTCCGTTTTTCAGCCCCAGCATTTT. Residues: CASSQGGQSVFQPQHF.

CDR3 residues: CASSLEGAYNEQFF. In nucleotides, the CDR3 is TGCGCCAGCAGCTTAGAGGGGGCCTACAATGAGCAGTTCTTC. The rearrangement joins TRBV5-1 to TRBJ2-1; tentative D call: TRBD1 (6 bases). Per the germline V gene, CDR1 is SGHRS and CDR2 is YFSETQ. The CDR3 extends over 14 amino acids. The ends were cut back, 2 bases at V and 2 bases at J, with 8 bases in the middle.

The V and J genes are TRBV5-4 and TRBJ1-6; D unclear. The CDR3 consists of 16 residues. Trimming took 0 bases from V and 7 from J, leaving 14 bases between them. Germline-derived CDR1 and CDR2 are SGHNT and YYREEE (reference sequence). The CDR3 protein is CASSLDLTSTNSPLHF. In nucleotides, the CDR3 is TGTGCCAGCAGCTTGGACCTTACATCGACCAATTCACCCCTCCACTTT.

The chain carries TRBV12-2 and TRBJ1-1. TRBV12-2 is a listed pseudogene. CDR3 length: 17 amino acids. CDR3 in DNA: TGTGCAAGTCGCCTCCAGCGTGGGGGGCAGGTGAACACTGAAGCTTTCTTT. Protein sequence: CASRLQRGGQVNTEAFF.

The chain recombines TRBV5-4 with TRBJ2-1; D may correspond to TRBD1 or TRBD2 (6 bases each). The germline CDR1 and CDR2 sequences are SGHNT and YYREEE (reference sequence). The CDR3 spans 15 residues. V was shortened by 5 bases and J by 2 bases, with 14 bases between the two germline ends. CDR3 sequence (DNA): TGTGCCAGCAGGGAGGGGGGTCGGACCTACAATGAGCAGTTCTTC. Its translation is CASREGGRTYNEQFF.

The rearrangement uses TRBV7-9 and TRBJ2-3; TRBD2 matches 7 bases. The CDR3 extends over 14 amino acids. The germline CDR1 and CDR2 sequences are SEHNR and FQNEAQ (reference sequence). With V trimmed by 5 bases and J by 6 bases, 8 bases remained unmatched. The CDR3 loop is CASSQSGAGDTQYF. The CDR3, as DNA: TGTGCCAGCAGCCAGAGCGGGGCGGGGGATACGCAGTATTTT.

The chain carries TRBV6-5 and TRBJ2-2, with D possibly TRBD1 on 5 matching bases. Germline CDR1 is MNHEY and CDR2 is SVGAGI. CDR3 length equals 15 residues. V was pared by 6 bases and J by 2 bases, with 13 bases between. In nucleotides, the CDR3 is TGTGCCAGCAGGTGGGGTGACAGCAACACCGGGGAGCTGTTTTTT. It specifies CASRWGDSNTGELFF.

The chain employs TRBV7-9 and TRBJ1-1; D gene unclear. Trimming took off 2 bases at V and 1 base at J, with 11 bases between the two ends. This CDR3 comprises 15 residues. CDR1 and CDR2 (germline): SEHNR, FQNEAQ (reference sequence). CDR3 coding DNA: TGTGCCAGCAGCTTACTAGGTGTGGAGAACACTGAAGCTTTCTTT. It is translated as CASSLLGVENTEAFF.

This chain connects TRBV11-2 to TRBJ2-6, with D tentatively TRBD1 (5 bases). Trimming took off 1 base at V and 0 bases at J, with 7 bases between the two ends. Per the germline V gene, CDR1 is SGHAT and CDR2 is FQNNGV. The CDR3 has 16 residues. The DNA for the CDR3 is TGTGCCAGCAGCTTAGGACAGCTCTCTGGGGCCAACGTCCTGACTTTC. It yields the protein CASSLGQLSGANVLTF.

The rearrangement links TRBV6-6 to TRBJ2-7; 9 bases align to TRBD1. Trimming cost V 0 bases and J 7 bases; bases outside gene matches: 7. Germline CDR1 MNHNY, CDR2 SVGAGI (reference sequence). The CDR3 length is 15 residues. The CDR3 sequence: CASSYSPGQGWEQYF. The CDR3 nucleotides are TGTGCCAGCAGTTACTCTCCGGGACAGGGATGGGAGCAGTACTTC.

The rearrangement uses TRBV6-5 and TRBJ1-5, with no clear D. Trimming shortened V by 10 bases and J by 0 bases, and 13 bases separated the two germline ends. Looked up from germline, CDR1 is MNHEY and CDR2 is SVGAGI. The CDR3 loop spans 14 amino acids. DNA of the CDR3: TGTGCCACCACCCGGGCCAATAGCAATCAGCCCCAGCATTTT. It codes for CATTRANSNQPQHF.

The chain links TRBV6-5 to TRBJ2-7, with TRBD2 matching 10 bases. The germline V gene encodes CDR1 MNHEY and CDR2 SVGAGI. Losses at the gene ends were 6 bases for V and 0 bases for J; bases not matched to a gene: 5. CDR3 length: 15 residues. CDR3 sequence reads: CASSLASGSSYEQYF. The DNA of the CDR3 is TGTGCCAGCAGCCTAGCTAGCGGGAGCTCCTACGAGCAGTACTTC.

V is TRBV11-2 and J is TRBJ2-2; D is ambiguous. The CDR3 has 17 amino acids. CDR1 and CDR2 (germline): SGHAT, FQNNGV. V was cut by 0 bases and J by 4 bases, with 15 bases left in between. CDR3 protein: CASSLDRRSSGTGELFF. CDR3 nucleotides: TGTGCCAGCAGCTTAGATAGGCGTAGCTCAGGCACCGGGGAGCTGTTTTTT.

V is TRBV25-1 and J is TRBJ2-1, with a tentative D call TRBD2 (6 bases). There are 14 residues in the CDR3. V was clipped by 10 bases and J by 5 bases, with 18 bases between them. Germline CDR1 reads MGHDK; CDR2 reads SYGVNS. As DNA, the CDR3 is TGTGCCACGCACGGGCCGGGGGTAAACAATGAGCAGTTCTTC. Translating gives CATHGPGVNNEQFF.